This entry is about one TCR beta chain. Sequenced by immunoSEQ multiplex PCR; TCRdb stores in-frame clones only, minus some. The top ten clones hold over 1.3% of a sample with some 640,000 clones, approximately 88% of them seen once. This sample was taken from a study of Ad26.COV2.S vaccination and SARS-CoV-2 variants. Looking at the study overall: Once or twice, 56 days apart, Ad26.COV2.S was delivered intramuscularly.

CDR3 size: 14 residues. Trimming stripped 4 bases from V and 6 bases from J, with 12 bases between. Looked up from germline, CDR1 is MNHEY and CDR2 is SVGAGI. Indicated treatment: roughly 18 received Ad26.COV2.S at low or high dose, single or two shots; roughly 5 received placebo; per-sample allocation not given. After the first vaccine or placebo injection, samples were drawn on day 63. A Boston adult aged 18-55 years was the donor. The sequenced sample was peripheral blood, obtained in a trial of Ad26.COV2.S vaccine versus placebo. The J gene is TRBJ2-2, the V gene TRBV6-5, with D possibly matching TRBD2 (5 bases). This clonotype originated in a person between 18 and 65 years old who received the Ad26.COV2.S COVID-19 vaccine or a placebo. Here the CDR3 DNA reads TGTGCCAGCAGTTTGGTCCGGGGAGCCGGGGAGCTGTTTTTT. Encoded protein: CASSLVRGAGELFF.